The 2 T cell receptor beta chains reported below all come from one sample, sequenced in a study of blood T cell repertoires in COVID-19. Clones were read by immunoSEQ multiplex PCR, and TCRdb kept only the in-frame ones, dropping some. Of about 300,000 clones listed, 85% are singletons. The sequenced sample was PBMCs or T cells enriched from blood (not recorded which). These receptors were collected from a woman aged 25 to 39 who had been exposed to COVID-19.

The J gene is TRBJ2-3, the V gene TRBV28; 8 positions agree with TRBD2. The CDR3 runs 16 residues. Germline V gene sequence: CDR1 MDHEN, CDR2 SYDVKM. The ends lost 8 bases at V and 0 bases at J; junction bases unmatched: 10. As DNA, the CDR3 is TGTGCCAGCGGTAGCCCCCCTAGCGGGAGCACAGATACGCAGTATTTT. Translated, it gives CASGSPPSGSTDTQYF.

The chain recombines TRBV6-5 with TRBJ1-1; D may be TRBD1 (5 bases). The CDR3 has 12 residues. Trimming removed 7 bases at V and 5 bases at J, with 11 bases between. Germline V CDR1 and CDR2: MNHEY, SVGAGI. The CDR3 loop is CASKEGRTEAFF. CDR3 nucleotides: TGTGCCAGCAAGGAGGGGAGGACTGAAGCTTTCTTT.